What follows are 11 T cell receptor beta chains derived from one specimen sequenced in a study of blood T cell repertoires in COVID-19. Here immunoSEQ multiplex PCR was the method, and the copy in TCRdb shows in-frame clones only, minus some. Altogether approximately 65,000 clones are present, 81% being singletons, with the ten largest covering more than 15%. The sequenced sample consisted of peripheral blood. Every receptor here comes from an elderly man with acute or convalescent COVID-19.

V gene TRBV6-2 or TRBV6-3 combines with J gene TRBJ2-2, with TRBD1 matching over 7 bases. V trimming: 2 bases; J trimming: 5 bases; junction bases outside the gene matches: 2. There are 14 residues in the CDR3. CDR1 is MNHEY and CDR2 is SVGEGT in the germline V gene. CDR3 residues: CASSYAQGTGELFF. The CDR3 coding sequence is TGTGCCAGCAGTTACGCACAGGGGACCGGGGAGCTGTTTTTT.

The sample holds a few counts of this clone. The chain has TRBV14 and TRBJ2-7; TRBD1 aligns across 8 bases. CDR1 is SGHDN, CDR2 FVKESK, per germline. CDR3 size: 16 residues. The trim removed 2 bases at V and 7 bases at J, leaving 13 bases unmatched. This chain's CDR3 is CASSQNPGQGAREQYF. The DNA of the CDR3 is TGTGCCAGCAGCCAAAATCCTGGGCAGGGGGCGAGGGAGCAGTACTTC.

The rearrangement joins TRBV7-9 to TRBJ1-1; no clear D. The CDR3 sequence is 11 residues long. CDR1 and CDR2 (germline): SEHNR, FQNEAQ (reference sequence). The germline V and J ends were trimmed by 3 bases and 6 bases, with 5 bases remaining between them. CDR3 DNA sequence: TGTGCCAGCAGCTTCAGGCCTGAAGCTTTCTTT. Translation: CASSFRPEAFF.

The chain recombines TRBV15 with TRBJ1-6; TRBD1 agrees at 9 bases. Germline-derived CDR1 and CDR2 are LNHNV and YYDKDF (reference sequence). The CDR3 covers 15 residues. Trimming took 5 bases from V and 11 from J; bases not matched to a gene: 10. The CDR3 DNA reads as TGTGCCACCAGCGACCCGGGACAGGGTAAAGCACCCCTCCACTTT. Translation gives CATSDPGQGKAPLHF.

V gene TRBV19 combines with J gene TRBJ1-3, with no clear D. Per the germline V gene, CDR1 is LNHDA and CDR2 is SQIVND (reference sequence). The CDR3 covers 14 residues. The germline V and J ends were trimmed by 7 bases and 0 bases, with 10 bases remaining between them. CDR3 DNA sequence: TGTGCCAGTACCAAGCAGGACTCTGGAAACACCATATATTTT. The encoded protein is CASTKQDSGNTIYF.

The CDR3 sequence: CSARDTAVSGNTIYF. The CDR3 DNA reads as TGCAGTGCTCGTGACACAGCGGTCTCTGGAAACACCATATATTTT. This chain uses TRBV20-1 with TRBJ1-3; no definite D call. Germline loops: CDR1 DFQATT, CDR2 SNEGSKA (reference sequence). This CDR3 has 15 residues. V lost 5 bases and J 0 bases, leaving 14 bases between the germline ends.

In DNA form, the CDR3 reads TGTGCCAGCAGTGACGGGGTGACAGATACGCAGTATTTT. It encodes CASSDGVTDTQYF. The genes are TRBV2 and TRBJ2-3, with a weak D call TRBD2 (5 bases). Between the trimmed V and J ends, which lost 3 bases and 3 bases, there was a span of 7 bases. The CDR3 contains 13 residues. The germline V gene has CDR1 SNHLY and CDR2 FYNNEI.

The CDR3 sequence: CSVEVGAKNIQYF. The CDR3 DNA sequence: TGCAGCGTTGAAGTCGGAGCCAAAAACATTCAGTACTTC. The genes are TRBV29-1 and TRBJ2-4; D gene uncertain. This CDR3 is built from 13 residues. V dropped 1 base and J dropped 0 bases, with 4 bases sitting between them. Germline CDR1 is SQVTM and CDR2 is ANQGSEA. The full variable domain, in which reference TRBV29-1 and TRBJ2-4 provide the parts outside the CDR3, is SAVISQKPSRDICQRGTSLTIQCQVDSQVTMMFWYRQQPGQSLTLIATANQGSEATYESGFVIDKFPISRPNLTFSTLTVSNMSPEDSSIYLCSVEVGAKNIQYFGAGTRLSVL.

V usage is TRBV2 and J usage is TRBJ2-3, with 8 bases that match TRBD2. The trim removed 4 bases at V and 2 bases at J, leaving 5 bases unmatched. CDR3 size: 15 residues. The germline V gene encodes CDR1 SNHLY and CDR2 FYNNEI. CDR3 bases: TGTGCCAGCAGTGGATCTAGCGGGTACACAGATACGCAGTATTTT. This encodes CASSGSSGYTDTQYF.

This chain joins TRBV29-1 and TRBJ1-6, with 7 bases aligning to TRBD1. Germline CDR1 SQVTM, CDR2 ANQGSEA. With 3 bases clipped from V and 5 bases from J, the junction kept 1 base outside the gene matches. The length of the CDR3 is 13 residues. The CDR3 DNA sequence: TGCAGCGTTGAGACAGGGAATAATTCACCCCTCCACTTT. It yields the protein CSVETGNNSPLHF.

The chain links TRBV7-8 to TRBJ2-5, with TRBD1 matching over 10 bases. The length of the CDR3 is 14 residues. J was trimmed by 1 base and V by 5 bases; bases with no gene match: 1. The germline V gene has CDR1 SGHVS and CDR2 FQNEAQ. The CDR3 DNA sequence: TGTGCCAGCAGCCGGGACAGGGGCCAAGAGACCCAGTACTTC. Translating it yields CASSRDRGQETQYF.